This T cell receptor beta chain was documented in a study of T cell responses to AZD1222 COVID-19 vaccine. Study at large: Pooling was applied to second doses at about 4 or about 12 weeks.

TCRdb keeps only in-frame clones here, not all; method: immunoSEQ multiplex PCR. This sample has over 100,000 clones, with approximately 90% found just once. Notes on the study in general: No repertoire was sampled before or during the peak T cell response, only after it. Mostly white British, mostly female donors; authors suggested clonal diversity may be underestimated.

Worth noting for this clone: The antigen remains undetermined.

The source is an adult in good health. Sequenced here: peripheral blood, sampled on day 0 of AZD1222 vaccination.

CDR3 nucleotides: TGTGCCAGTAGTATCCGACGGAACACTGAAGCTTTCTTT. Its translation: CASSIRRNTEAFF. The rearrangement uses TRBV19 and TRBJ1-1; D is undetermined. Trimming left V 3 bases short and J 1 base short, with 6 bases between. CDR3 size: 13 residues. Per the germline V gene, CDR1 is LNHDA and CDR2 is SQIVND (reference sequence). The complete variable domain, with remaining parts taken from reference TRBV19 and TRBJ1-1, reads DGGITQSPKYLFRKEGQNVTLSCEQNLNHDAMYWYRQDPGQGLRLIYYSQIVNDFQKGDIAEGYSVSREKKESFPLTVTSAQKNPTAFYLCASSIRRNTEAFFGQGTRLTVV.